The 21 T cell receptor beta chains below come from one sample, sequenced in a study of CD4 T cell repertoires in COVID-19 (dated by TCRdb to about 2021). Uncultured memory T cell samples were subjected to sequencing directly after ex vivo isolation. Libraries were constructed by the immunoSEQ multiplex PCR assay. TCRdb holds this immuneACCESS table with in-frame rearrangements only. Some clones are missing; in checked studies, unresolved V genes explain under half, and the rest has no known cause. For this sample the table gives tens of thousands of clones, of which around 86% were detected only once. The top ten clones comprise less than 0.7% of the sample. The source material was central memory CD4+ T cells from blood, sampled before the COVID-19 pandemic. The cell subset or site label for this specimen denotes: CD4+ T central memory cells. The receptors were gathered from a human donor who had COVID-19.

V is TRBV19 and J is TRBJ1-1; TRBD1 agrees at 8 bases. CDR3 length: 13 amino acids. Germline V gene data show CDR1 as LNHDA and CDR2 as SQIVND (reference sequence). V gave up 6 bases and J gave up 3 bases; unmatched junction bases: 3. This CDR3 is CASSQDRDTEAFF. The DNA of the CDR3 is TGTGCCAGTAGCCAGGACAGGGACACTGAAGCTTTCTTT.

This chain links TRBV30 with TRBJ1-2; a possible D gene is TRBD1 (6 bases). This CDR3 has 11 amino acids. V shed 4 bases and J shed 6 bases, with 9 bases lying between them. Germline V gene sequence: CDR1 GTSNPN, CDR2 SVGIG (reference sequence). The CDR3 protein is CAWNRENGYTF. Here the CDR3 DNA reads TGTGCCTGGAACAGGGAGAATGGCTACACCTTC.

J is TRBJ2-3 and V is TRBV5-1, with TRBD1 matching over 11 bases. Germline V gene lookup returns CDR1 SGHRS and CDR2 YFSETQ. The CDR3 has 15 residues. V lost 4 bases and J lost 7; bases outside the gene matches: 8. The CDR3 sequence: CASSPWTGGANTQYF. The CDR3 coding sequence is TGCGCCAGCAGCCCGTGGACAGGGGGCGCGAATACGCAGTATTTT. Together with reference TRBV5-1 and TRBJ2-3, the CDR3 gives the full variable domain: KAGVTQTPRYLIKTRGQQVTLSCSPISGHRSVSWYQQTPGQGLQFLFEYFSETQRNKGNFPGRFSGRQFSNSRSEMNVSTLELGDSALYLCASSPWTGGANTQYFGPGTRLTVL.

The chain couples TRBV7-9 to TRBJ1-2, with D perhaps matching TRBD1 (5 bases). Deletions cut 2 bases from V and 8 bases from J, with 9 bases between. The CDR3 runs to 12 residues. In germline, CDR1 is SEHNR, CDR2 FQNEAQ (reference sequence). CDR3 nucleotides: TGTGCCAGCAGCTTATCAGGGAAAGGCTACACCTTC. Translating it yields CASSLSGKGYTF.

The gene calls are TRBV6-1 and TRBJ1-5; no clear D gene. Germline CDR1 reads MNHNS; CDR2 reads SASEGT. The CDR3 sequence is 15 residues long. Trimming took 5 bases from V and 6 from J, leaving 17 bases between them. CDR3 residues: CASSSKGGSFQPQHF. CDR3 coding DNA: TGTGCCAGCAGTTCTAAGGGAGGGTCTTTTCAGCCCCAGCATTTT.

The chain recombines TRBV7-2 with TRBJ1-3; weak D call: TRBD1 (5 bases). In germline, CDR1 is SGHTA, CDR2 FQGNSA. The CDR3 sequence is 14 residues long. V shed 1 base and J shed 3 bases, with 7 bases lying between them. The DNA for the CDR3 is TGTGCCAGCAGCTTAGGGGGCTTTGGAAACACCATATATTTT. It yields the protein CASSLGGFGNTIYF.

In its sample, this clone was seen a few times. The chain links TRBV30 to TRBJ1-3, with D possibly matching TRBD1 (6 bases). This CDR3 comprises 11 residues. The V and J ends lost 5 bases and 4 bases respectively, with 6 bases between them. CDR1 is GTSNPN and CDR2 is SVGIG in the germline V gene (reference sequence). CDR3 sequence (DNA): TGTGCCTGGGGACAGGGAAACACCATATATTTT. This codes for CAWGQGNTIYF. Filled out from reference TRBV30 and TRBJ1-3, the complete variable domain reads SQTIHQWPATLVQPVGSPLSLECTVEGTSNPNLYWYRQAAGRGLQLLFYSVGIGQISSEVPQNLSASRPQDRQFILSSKKLLLSDSGFYLCAWGQGNTIYFGEGSWLTVV.

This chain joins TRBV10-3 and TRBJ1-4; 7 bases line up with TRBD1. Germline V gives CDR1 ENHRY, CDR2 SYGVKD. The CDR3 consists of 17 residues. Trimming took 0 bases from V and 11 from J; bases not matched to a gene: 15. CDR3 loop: CAISESGDRAWSGKLFF. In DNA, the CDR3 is TGTGCCATCAGTGAGTCGGGCGACAGGGCCTGGTCGGGGAAACTGTTTTTT.

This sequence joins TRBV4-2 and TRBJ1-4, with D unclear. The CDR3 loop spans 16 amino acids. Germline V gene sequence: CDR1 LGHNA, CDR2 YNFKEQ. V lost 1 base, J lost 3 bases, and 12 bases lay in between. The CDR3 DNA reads TGTGCCAGCAGCCAAGTAGTTAGCGGAGCTAATGAAAAACTGTTTTTT. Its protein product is CASSQVVSGANEKLFF.

CDR3 DNA: TGTGCCAGCAGCCTAAGGGGGGGGTTTAATGAAAAACTGTTTTTT. It translates to CASSLRGGFNEKLFF. The V and J genes are TRBV7-8 and TRBJ1-4, with D possibly matching TRBD1 (6 bases). This CDR3 is 15 amino acids long. V shed 5 bases and J shed 4 bases, with 14 bases lying between them. Looked up from germline, CDR1 is SGHVS and CDR2 is FQNEAQ.

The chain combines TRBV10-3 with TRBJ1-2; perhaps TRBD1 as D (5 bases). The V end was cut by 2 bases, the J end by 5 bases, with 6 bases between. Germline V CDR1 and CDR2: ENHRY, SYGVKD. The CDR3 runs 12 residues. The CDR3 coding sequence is TGTGCCATCAGTGAGGGGACTTATGGCTACACCTTC. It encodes CAISEGTYGYTF.

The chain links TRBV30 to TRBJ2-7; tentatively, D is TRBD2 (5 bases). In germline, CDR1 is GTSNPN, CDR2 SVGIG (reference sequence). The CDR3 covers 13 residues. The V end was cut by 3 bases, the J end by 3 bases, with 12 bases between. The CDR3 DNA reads TGTGCCTGGAGGTCCCCGGCGGGCTACGAGCAGTACTTC. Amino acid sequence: CAWRSPAGYEQYF.

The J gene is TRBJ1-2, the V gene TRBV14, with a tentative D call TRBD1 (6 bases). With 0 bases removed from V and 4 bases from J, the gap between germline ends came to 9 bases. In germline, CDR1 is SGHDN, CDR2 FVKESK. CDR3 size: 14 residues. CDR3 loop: CASSQDRTAYGYTF. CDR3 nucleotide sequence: TGTGCCAGCAGCCAAGACAGGACAGCCTATGGCTACACCTTC.

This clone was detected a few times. CDR3 sequence reads: CASSLVAGSDTQYF. The CDR3 DNA sequence: TGCGCCAGCAGCCTCGTAGCGGGGTCAGATACGCAGTATTTT. The V call is TRBV4-1, the J call TRBJ2-3; 8 bases fit TRBD2. V lost 4 bases and J lost 4; bases outside the gene matches: 4. Germline V gene data show CDR1 as MGHRA and CDR2 as YSYEKL. The CDR3 spans 14 residues.

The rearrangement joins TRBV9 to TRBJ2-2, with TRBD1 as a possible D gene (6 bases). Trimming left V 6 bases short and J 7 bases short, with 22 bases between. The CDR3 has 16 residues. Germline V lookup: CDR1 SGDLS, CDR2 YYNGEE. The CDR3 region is CASTMGQGSRNGELFF. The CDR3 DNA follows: TGTGCCAGCACAATGGGGCAGGGGAGTCGCAACGGGGAGCTGTTTTTT.

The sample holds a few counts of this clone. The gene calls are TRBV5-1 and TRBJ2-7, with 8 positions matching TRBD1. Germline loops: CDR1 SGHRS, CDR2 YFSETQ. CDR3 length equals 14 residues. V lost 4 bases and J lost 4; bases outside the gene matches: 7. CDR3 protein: CASSVTGTGYEQYF. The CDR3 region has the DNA TGCGCCAGCAGCGTTACCGGGACAGGTTACGAGCAGTACTTC.

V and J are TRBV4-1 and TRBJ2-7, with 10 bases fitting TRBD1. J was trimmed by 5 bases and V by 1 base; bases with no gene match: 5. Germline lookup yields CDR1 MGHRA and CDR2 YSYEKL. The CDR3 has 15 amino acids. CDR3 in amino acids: CASSQGDRGYNEQYF. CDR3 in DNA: TGCGCCAGCAGCCAAGGGGACAGGGGTTACAACGAGCAGTACTTC.

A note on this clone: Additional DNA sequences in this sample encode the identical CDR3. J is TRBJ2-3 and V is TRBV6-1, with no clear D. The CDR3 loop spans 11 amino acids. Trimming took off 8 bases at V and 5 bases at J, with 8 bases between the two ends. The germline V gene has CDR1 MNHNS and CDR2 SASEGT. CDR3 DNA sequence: TGTGCCAGCTCCCAGGTAGATACGCAGTATTTT. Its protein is CASSQVDTQYF.

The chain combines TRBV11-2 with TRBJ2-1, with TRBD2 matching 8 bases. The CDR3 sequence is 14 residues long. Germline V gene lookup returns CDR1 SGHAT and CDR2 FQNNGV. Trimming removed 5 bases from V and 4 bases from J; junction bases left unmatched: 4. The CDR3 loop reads CASSLGGAYNEQFF. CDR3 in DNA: TGTGCCAGCAGCCTCGGGGGGGCTTACAATGAGCAGTTCTTC. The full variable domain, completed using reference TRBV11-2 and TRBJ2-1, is EAGVAQSPRYKIIEKRQSVAFWCNPISGHATLYWYQQILGQGPKLLIQFQNNGVVDDSQLPKDRFSAERLKGVDSTLKIQPAKLEDSAVYLCASSLGGAYNEQFFGPGTRLTVL.

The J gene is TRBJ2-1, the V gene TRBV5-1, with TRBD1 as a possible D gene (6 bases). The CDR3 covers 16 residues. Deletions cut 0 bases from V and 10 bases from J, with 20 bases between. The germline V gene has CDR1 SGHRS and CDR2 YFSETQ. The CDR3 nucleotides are TGCGCCAGCAGCTTGGGTAGTACAGGGCGGGTGGGGGAGCAGTTCTTC. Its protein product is CASSLGSTGRVGEQFF.

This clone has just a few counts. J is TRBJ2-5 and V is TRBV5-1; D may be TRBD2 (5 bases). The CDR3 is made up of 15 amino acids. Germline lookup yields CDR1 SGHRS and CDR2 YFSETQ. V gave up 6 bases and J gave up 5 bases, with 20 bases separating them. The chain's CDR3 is CASTPGPGWEETQYF. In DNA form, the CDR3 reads TGCGCCAGCACCCCCGGACCGGGTTGGGAGGAGACCCAGTACTTC.